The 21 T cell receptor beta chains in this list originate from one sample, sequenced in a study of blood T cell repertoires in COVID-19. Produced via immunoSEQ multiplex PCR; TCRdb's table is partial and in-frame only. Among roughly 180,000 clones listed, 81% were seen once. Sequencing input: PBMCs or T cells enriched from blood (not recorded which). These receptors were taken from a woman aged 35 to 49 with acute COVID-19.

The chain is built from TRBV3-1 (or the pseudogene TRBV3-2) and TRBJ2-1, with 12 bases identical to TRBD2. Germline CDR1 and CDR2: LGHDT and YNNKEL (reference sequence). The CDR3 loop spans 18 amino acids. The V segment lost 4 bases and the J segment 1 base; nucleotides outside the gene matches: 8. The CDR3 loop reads CASSRKAGLAGSYNEQFF. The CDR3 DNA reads TGTGCCAGCAGCCGAAAAGCGGGACTAGCGGGTTCCTACAATGAGCAGTTCTTC.

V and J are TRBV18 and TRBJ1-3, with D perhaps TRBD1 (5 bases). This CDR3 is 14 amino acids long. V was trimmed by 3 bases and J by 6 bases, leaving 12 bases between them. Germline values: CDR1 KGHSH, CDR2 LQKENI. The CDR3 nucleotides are TGTGCCAGCTCACCCTCGGGACTCACAAACACCATATATTTT. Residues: CASSPSGLTNTIYF.

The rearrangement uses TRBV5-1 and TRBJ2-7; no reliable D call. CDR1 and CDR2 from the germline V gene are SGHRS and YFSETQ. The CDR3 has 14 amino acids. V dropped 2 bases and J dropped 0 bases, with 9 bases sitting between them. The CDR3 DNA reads TGCGCCAGCAGCTTAGGCCCTAGCTCCTACGAGCAGTACTTC. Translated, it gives CASSLGPSSYEQYF.

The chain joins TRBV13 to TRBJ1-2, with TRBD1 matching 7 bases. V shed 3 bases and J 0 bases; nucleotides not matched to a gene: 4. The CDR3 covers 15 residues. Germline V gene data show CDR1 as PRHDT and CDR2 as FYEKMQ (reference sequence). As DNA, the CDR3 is TGTGCCAGCAGCTTTGATGGGACAGCTAACTATGGCTACACCTTC. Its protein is CASSFDGTANYGYTF.

DNA for the CDR3: TGTGCCAGCAGGACCGACATCTACGAGCAGTACTTC. Its protein is CASRTDIYEQYF. The rearrangement joins TRBV6-5 to TRBJ2-7, with D hard to call. CDR1 and CDR2 (germline): MNHEY, SVGAGI. CDR3 length: 12 amino acids. V lost 6 bases to trimming and J lost 3 bases, with 9 bases between them.

CDR3 residues: CASTAGEVDEQFF. DNA of the CDR3: TGTGCCAGCACTGCGGGAGAAGTGGATGAGCAGTTCTTC. The chain recombines TRBV6-5 with TRBJ2-1; the match to TRBD2 covers 7 bases. V was clipped by 7 bases and J by 8 bases; unmatched bases: 8. The CDR3 totals 13 residues. Germline V gene data show CDR1 as MNHEY and CDR2 as SVGAGI.

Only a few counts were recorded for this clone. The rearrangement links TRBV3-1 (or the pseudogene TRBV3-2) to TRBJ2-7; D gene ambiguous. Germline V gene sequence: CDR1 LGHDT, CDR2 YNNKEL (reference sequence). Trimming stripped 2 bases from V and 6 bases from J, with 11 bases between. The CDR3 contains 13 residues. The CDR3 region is CASSQNEAREQYF. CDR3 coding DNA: TGTGCCAGCAGCCAAAACGAAGCGCGCGAGCAGTACTTC.

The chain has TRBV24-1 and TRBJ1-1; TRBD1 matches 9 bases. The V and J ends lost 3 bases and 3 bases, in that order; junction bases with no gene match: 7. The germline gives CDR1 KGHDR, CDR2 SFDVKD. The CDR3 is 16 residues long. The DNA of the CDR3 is TGTGCCACCAGTGATCCTACAGGGGGCGATCACACTGAAGCTTTCTTT. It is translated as CATSDPTGGDHTEAFF.

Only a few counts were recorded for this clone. CDR3 residues: CASSLKGAGTDTQYF. The CDR3 nucleotides read TGTGCCAGCAGCTTAAAGGGGGCCGGCACAGATACGCAGTATTTT. The rearrangement links TRBV7-9 to TRBJ2-3; 7 bases are shared with TRBD1. Unmatched junction bases numbered 3, after V lost 2 bases and J lost 1 base. This CDR3 spans 15 amino acids. The germline CDR1 and CDR2 sequences are SEHNR and FQNEAQ (reference sequence).

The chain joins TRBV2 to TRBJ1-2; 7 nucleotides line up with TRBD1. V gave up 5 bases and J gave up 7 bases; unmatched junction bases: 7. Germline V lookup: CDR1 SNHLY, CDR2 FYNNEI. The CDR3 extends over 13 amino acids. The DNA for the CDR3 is TGTGCCAGCAGTCGCAGGGGGACGTCTGGCTACACCTTC. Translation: CASSRRGTSGYTF.

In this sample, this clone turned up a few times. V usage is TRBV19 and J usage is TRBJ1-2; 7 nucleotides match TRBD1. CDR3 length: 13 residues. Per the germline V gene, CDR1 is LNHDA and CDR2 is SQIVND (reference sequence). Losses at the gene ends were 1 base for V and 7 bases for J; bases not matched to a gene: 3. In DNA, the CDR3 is TGTGCCAGTAGTATAGGGGACAGATCTGGCTACACCTTC. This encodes CASSIGDRSGYTF.

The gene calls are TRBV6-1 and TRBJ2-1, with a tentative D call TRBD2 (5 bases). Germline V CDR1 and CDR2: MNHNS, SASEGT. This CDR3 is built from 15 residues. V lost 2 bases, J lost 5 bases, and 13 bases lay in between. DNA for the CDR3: TGTGCCAGCAGTGAACAGCGGCGGGTTAACAATGAGCAGTTCTTC. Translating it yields CASSEQRRVNNEQFF.

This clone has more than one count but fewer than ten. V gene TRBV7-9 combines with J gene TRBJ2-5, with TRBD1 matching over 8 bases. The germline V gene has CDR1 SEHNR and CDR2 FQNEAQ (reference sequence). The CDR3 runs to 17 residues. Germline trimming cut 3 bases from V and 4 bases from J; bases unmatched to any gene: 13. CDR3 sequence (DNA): TGTGCCAGCAGCTTCGGCGTTGGACAGGGATTATCAGAGACCCAGTACTTC. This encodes CASSFGVGQGLSETQYF.

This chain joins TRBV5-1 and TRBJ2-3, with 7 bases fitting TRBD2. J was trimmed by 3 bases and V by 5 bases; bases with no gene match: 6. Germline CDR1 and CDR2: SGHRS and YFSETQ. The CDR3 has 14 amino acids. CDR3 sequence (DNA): TGCGCCAGCAGTCCGGGAGGAGGGACAGATACGCAGTATTTT. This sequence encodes CASSPGGGTDTQYF.

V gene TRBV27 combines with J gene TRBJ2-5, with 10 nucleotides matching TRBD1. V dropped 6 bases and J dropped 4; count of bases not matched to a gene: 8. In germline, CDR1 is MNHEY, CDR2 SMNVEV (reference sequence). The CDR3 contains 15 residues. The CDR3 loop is CASRGDRGWRETQYF. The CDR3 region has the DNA TGTGCCAGCAGGGGGGACAGGGGATGGAGAGAGACCCAGTACTTC.

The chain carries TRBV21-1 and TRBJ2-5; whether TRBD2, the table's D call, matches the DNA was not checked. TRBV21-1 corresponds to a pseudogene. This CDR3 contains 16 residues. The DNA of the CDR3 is TGTGCCAGCAGCAAAGGGCGACTAGCGGGAGTCGAGACCCAGTACTTC. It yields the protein CASSKGRLAGVETQYF.

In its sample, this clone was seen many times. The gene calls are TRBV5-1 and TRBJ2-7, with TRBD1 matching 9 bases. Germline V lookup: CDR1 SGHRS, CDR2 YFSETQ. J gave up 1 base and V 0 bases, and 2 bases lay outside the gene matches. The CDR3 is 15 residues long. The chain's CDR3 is CASSLEGQGSYEQYF. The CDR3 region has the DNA TGCGCCAGCAGCTTGGAGGGACAGGGATCCTACGAGCAGTACTTC. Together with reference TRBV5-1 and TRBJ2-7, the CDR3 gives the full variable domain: KAGVTQTPRYLIKTRGQQVTLSCSPISGHRSVSWYQQTPGQGLQFLFEYFSETQRNKGNFPGRFSGRQFSNSRSEMNVSTLELGDSALYLCASSLEGQGSYEQYFGPGTRLTVT.

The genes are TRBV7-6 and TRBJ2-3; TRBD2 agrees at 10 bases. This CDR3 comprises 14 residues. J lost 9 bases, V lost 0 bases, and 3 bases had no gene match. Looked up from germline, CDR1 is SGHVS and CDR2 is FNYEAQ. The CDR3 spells CASSLATSGSTQYF. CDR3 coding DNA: TGTGCCAGCAGCTTAGCGACTAGCGGGTCGACGCAGTATTTT.

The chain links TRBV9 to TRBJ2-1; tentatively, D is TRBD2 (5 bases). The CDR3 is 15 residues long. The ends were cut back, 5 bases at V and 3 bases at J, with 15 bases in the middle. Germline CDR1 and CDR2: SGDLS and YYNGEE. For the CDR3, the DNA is TGTGCCAGCAGTCAAGACCAGCGGAACTACAATGAGCAGTTCTTC. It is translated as CASSQDQRNYNEQFF.

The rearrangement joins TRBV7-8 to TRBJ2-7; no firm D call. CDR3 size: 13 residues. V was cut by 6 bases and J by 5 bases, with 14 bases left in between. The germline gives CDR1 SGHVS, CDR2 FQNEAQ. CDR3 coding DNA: TGTGCCAGCAGTCCCCGACCCCGGGACGAGCAGTACGTC. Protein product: CASSPRPRDEQYV.

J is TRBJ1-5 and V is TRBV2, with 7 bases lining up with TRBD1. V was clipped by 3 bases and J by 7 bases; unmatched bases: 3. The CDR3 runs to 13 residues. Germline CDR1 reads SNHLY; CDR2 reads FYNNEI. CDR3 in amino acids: CASSETGTQPQHF. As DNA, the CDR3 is TGTGCCAGCAGTGAGACAGGGACCCAGCCCCAGCATTTT.